The 30 T cell receptor beta chains in this list originate from one sample, sequenced in a study of cytomegalovirus exposure and HLA in healthy donors. In the PCR, 60 Vbeta and 13 Jbeta primers were used. Assay used: immunoSEQ multiplex PCR; TCRdb lists only in-frame clones, some missing. The sample carries around 140,000 clones, around 79% recorded once. Sequencing input: PBMCs. Source of these receptors: a male donor in good health and CMV-seronegative.

The rearrangement uses TRBV19 and TRBJ1-3; TRBD1 is a possible D gene (5 bases). The length of the CDR3 is 18 residues. Germline V gene data show CDR1 as LNHDA and CDR2 as SQIVND (reference sequence). V lost 3 bases to trimming and J lost 1 base, with 19 bases between them. The DNA for the CDR3 is TGTGCCAGTAGTATTTGGTCCGACAGTTTTCGGTCTGGAAACACCATATATTTT. The encoded protein is CASSIWSDSFRSGNTIYF.

This chain joins TRBV7-2 and TRBJ1-1; 7 bases match TRBD1. Trimming removed 1 base from V and 7 bases from J; junction bases left unmatched: 3. CDR3 length: 13 amino acids. Looked up from germline, CDR1 is SGHTA and CDR2 is FQGNSA. This chain's CDR3 is CASSLGGTDEAFF. The DNA of the CDR3 is TGTGCCAGCAGCTTAGGGGGGACAGATGAAGCTTTCTTT.

This chain links TRBV9 with TRBJ2-2; 16 nucleotides line up with TRBD2. The junction had 5 bases not matched to a gene; V was cut back by 0 bases and J by 6 bases. The length of the CDR3 is 18 residues. Germline V gene data show CDR1 as SGDLS and CDR2 as YYNGEE. CDR3 in amino acids: CASSVEGTSGRAAGELFF. CDR3 nucleotides: TGTGCCAGCAGCGTAGAGGGGACTAGCGGGAGGGCCGCCGGGGAGCTGTTTTTT.

The V and J genes are TRBV7-3 and TRBJ2-1; 11 nucleotides line up with TRBD2. CDR1 is SGHTA, CDR2 FQGTGA, per germline. The CDR3 loop spans 13 amino acids. The junction had 0 bases not matched to a gene; V was cut back by 2 bases and J by 9 bases. The DNA for the CDR3 is TGTGCCAGCAGCTTAGGGACTAGCGGTGAGCAGTTCTTC. This codes for CASSLGTSGEQFF.

The chain combines TRBV19 with TRBJ1-1; a possible D gene is TRBD1 (6 bases). Trimming shortened V by 5 bases and J by 4 bases, and 14 bases separated the two germline ends. Germline loops: CDR1 LNHDA, CDR2 SQIVND (reference sequence). The CDR3 contains 14 residues. This CDR3 is CASSPRGRATEAFF. CDR3 bases: TGTGCCAGTAGTCCCAGGGGAAGGGCCACTGAAGCTTTCTTT. The variable domain in full, with the rest retrieved from reference TRBV19 and TRBJ1-1, is DGGITQSPKYLFRKEGQNVTLSCEQNLNHDAMYWYRQDPGQGLRLIYYSQIVNDFQKGDIAEGYSVSREKKESFPLTVTSAQKNPTAFYLCASSPRGRATEAFFGQGTRLTVV.

A few counts support this clone. V is TRBV7-9 and J is TRBJ2-5, with 9 bases fitting TRBD2. The CDR3 has 14 amino acids. J was trimmed by 5 bases and V by 5 bases; bases with no gene match: 6. CDR1 is SEHNR and CDR2 is FQNEAQ in the germline V gene (reference sequence). CDR3: CASSPGTSFETQYF. The DNA for the CDR3 is TGTGCCAGCAGCCCGGGGACTAGCTTTGAGACCCAGTACTTC. The full variable domain, completed using reference TRBV7-9 and TRBJ2-5, is DTGVSQNPRHKITKRGQNVTFRCDPISEHNRLYWYRQTLGQGPEFLTYFQNEAQLEKSRLLSDRFSAERPKGSFSTLEIQRTEQGDSAMYLCASSPGTSFETQYFGPGTRLLVL.

This chain connects TRBV6-6 to TRBJ1-5, with 7 bases identical to TRBD1. This CDR3 has 15 residues. Looked up from germline, CDR1 is MNHNY and CDR2 is SVGAGI (reference sequence). J was trimmed by 1 base and V by 5 bases; bases with no gene match: 5. The CDR3 DNA reads TGTGCCAGCAGTCAGGGACAGAAGAGCAATCAGCCCCAGCATTTT. It is translated as CASSQGQKSNQPQHF.

V and J are TRBV18 and TRBJ1-4; 8 bases match TRBD1. Germline-derived CDR1 and CDR2 are KGHSH and LQKENI. Trimming at V came to 3 bases and at J to 3 bases, leaving 9 bases not matched to a gene. The CDR3 contains 17 residues. The CDR3 region has the DNA TGTGCCAGCTCACCGGGCGACAGGGGACCGTCTAATGAAAAACTGTTTTTT. Its translation is CASSPGDRGPSNEKLFF.

The chain has TRBV19 and TRBJ2-5, with 13 bases that match TRBD2. J was trimmed by 2 bases and V by 4 bases; bases with no gene match: 4. The CDR3 has 16 amino acids. CDR1 and CDR2 from the germline V gene are LNHDA and SQIVND (reference sequence). This CDR3 is CASSTWGLAGQETQYF. DNA of the CDR3: TGTGCCAGTAGTACTTGGGGACTAGCGGGGCAAGAGACCCAGTACTTC.

V is TRBV4-2 and J is TRBJ1-3; 7 bases are shared with TRBD1. V was clipped by 3 bases and J by 0 bases; unmatched bases: 5. Germline V lookup: CDR1 LGHNA, CDR2 YNFKEQ. The CDR3 loop spans 16 amino acids. CDR3 sequence (DNA): TGTGCCAGCAGCCATGTGACAGGGAACTCTGGAAACACCATATATTTT. This sequence encodes CASSHVTGNSGNTIYF.

The chain joins TRBV6-4 to TRBJ1-2, with D uncertain. Trimming took off 3 bases at V and 7 bases at J, with 12 bases between the two ends. Germline V lookup: CDR1 MRHNA, CDR2 SNTAGT. The CDR3 has 13 amino acids. DNA of the CDR3: TGTGCCAGCAGTGATCGGGGTACGGGTGGCTACACCTTC. It codes for CASSDRGTGGYTF.

This chain uses TRBV6-5 with TRBJ1-2, with 9 bases identical to TRBD1. The germline V gene has CDR1 MNHEY and CDR2 SVGAGI. This CDR3 is 15 amino acids long. With V trimmed by 2 bases and J by 2 bases, 3 bases remained unmatched. The CDR3 DNA reads TGTGCCAGCAGTTACAGACAGGGGGGGAACTATGGCTACACCTTC. Translation: CASSYRQGGNYGYTF.

The V and J genes are TRBV25-1 and TRBJ2-6; the match to TRBD1 covers 11 bases. The germline V gene has CDR1 MGHDK and CDR2 SYGVNS. The trim removed 5 bases at V and 4 bases at J, leaving 7 bases unmatched. This CDR3 spans 17 amino acids. The CDR3 here is CASSPSDRGPGANVLTF. The CDR3 bases are TGTGCCAGCAGTCCATCGGACAGGGGGCCAGGGGCCAACGTCCTGACTTTC.

This rearrangement joins TRBV9 to TRBJ2-1; 11 nucleotides match TRBD2. The germline gives CDR1 SGDLS, CDR2 YYNGEE. J gave up 1 base and V 2 bases, and 5 bases lay outside the gene matches. The CDR3 sequence is 17 residues long. The chain's CDR3 is CASSVGSGRGSYNEQFF. The CDR3 nucleotides are TGTGCCAGCAGCGTGGGTAGCGGGAGGGGATCCTACAATGAGCAGTTCTTC.

This clone was detected only a few times. The genes are TRBV7-6 and TRBJ2-2, with 7 bases identical to TRBD1. CDR1 SGHVS and CDR2 FNYEAQ come from the germline V gene. The CDR3 has 15 amino acids. V lost 5 bases to trimming and J lost 1 base; unmatched junction nucleotides: 4. CDR3 sequence reads: CASSPYRGNTGELFF. In DNA form, the CDR3 reads TGTGCCAGCAGCCCCTACAGGGGGAACACCGGGGAGCTGTTTTTT.

The chain uses TRBV14 and TRBJ1-1; D unresolved. V was cut by 1 base and J by 2 bases, with 14 bases left in between. There are 16 residues in the CDR3. Germline V gives CDR1 SGHDN, CDR2 FVKESK. The CDR3 is CASSQVSTSLNTEAFF. DNA of the CDR3: TGTGCCAGCAGCCAAGTATCGACATCACTCAACACTGAAGCTTTCTTT.

This clone was seen more than once but under ten times. The chain uses TRBV6-1 and TRBJ2-3, with 11 bases aligning to TRBD2. Germline-derived CDR1 and CDR2 are MNHNS and SASEGT. The CDR3 is 12 amino acids. Trimming at V came to 6 bases and at J to 11 bases, leaving 4 bases not matched to a gene. As DNA, the CDR3 is TGTGCCAGCAGCGCACTAGCGGGGGAGCAGTATTTT. The encoded protein is CASSALAGEQYF.

CDR3 sequence (DNA): TGCAGCGCCCCGAGGGGGACAGCACTCTACAATGAGCAGTTCTTC. This encodes CSAPRGTALYNEQFF. V gene TRBV29-1 combines with J gene TRBJ2-1; 7 positions agree with TRBD1. This CDR3 contains 15 residues. V shed 7 bases and J 3 bases; nucleotides not matched to a gene: 12. Germline CDR1 SQVTM, CDR2 ANQGSEA.

The chain links TRBV6-6 to TRBJ1-5, with 7 bases that match TRBD1. Looked up from germline, CDR1 is MNHNY and CDR2 is SVGAGI (reference sequence). The junction had 10 bases not matched to a gene; V was cut back by 2 bases and J by 6 bases. The CDR3 spans 16 residues. The CDR3 loop reads CASSYAGGRGFQPQHF. The CDR3 DNA reads as TGTGCCAGCAGTTACGCGGGGGGCAGGGGGTTTCAGCCCCAGCATTTT.

The table lists this clone with a count of one. The chain employs TRBV2 and TRBJ2-5; the match to TRBD1 covers 8 bases. The V and J ends lost 2 bases and 2 bases, in that order; junction bases with no gene match: 7. Germline V gene lookup returns CDR1 SNHLY and CDR2 FYNNEI. The CDR3 length is 16 residues. CDR3 DNA sequence: TGTGCCAGCAGTGAACCAGAGGACAGGGTTCAAGAGACCCAGTACTTC. As protein: CASSEPEDRVQETQYF.

The chain recombines TRBV6-6 with TRBJ2-7, with 8 bases fitting TRBD1. The germline V gene has CDR1 MNHNY and CDR2 SVGAGI (reference sequence). J lost 5 bases, V lost 6 bases, and 12 bases had no gene match. The CDR3 is 15 residues long. As DNA, the CDR3 is TGTGCCAGCAGACCATCAAAGACAGGGGCCGACGAGCAGTACTTC. It is translated as CASRPSKTGADEQYF.

The chain has TRBV30 and TRBJ2-3; 9 bases are shared with TRBD2. The CDR3 is 14 amino acids. V shed 2 bases and J 5 bases; nucleotides not matched to a gene: 5. The germline CDR1 and CDR2 sequences are GTSNPN and SVGIG (reference sequence). The CDR3 bases are TGTGCCTGGAGTATAGCGGGAGTGGGAGATACGCAGTATTTT. It translates to CAWSIAGVGDTQYF.

This chain joins TRBV18 and TRBJ2-1; TRBD2 matches 7 bases. With V trimmed by 0 bases and J by 4 bases, 6 bases remained unmatched. This CDR3 has 16 amino acids. CDR1 KGHSH and CDR2 LQKENI come from the germline V gene. Here the CDR3 reads CASSPPSLADYNEQFF. The CDR3 DNA is TGTGCCAGCTCACCACCGTCTCTAGCGGATTACAATGAGCAGTTCTTC.

The rearrangement uses TRBV5-1 and TRBJ1-3; a weak D match, TRBD1 (5 bases). The CDR3 sequence is 15 residues long. V lost 5 bases to trimming and J lost 0 bases, with 12 bases between them. From germline, CDR1 is SGHRS and CDR2 YFSETQ. CDR3: CASSNQGLSGNTIYF. The CDR3 nucleotides read TGCGCCAGCAGTAACCAGGGACTCTCTGGAAACACCATATATTTT.

This sequence joins TRBV11-2 and TRBJ1-1, with 7 bases matching TRBD1. The CDR3 runs to 17 residues. Germline CDR1 and CDR2: SGHAT and FQNNGV. Trimming at V came to 1 base and at J to 1 base, leaving 9 bases not matched to a gene. The CDR3 reads CASSLGRGPQGNTEAFF. DNA for the CDR3: TGTGCCAGCAGCTTAGGTAGGGGGCCACAAGGGAACACTGAAGCTTTCTTT.

The chain couples TRBV19 to TRBJ2-1; D uncertain. The CDR3 is made up of 13 amino acids. Trimming removed 4 bases at V and 3 bases at J, with 7 bases between. CDR1 is LNHDA, CDR2 SQIVND, per germline (reference sequence). The CDR3 coding sequence is TGTGCCAGTAGTAAACAGAACTACAATGAGCAGTTCTTC. This sequence encodes CASSKQNYNEQFF.

This rearrangement joins TRBV5-4 to TRBJ2-5; 7 nucleotides match TRBD1. The J call is in doubt because the DNA end fits TRBJ2-7 better. Germline-derived CDR1 and CDR2 are SGHNT and YYREEE (reference sequence). The CDR3 runs to 15 residues. The CDR3 loop reads CASSLGDRAAYEQYF. CDR3 DNA: TGTGCCAGCAGCTTGGGGGACAGAGCAGCCTACGAGCAGTACTTC.

V usage is TRBV7-6 and J usage is TRBJ2-3; TRBD2 matches at 11 bases. Germline values: CDR1 SGHVS, CDR2 FNYEAQ. The trim removed 1 base at V and 9 bases at J, leaving 3 bases unmatched. This CDR3 contains 14 residues. The CDR3 coding sequence is TGTGCCAGCAGCTTAGGCCTAGCGGGGGGAACGCAGTATTTT. The encoded protein is CASSLGLAGGTQYF.

The rearrangement joins TRBV5-8 to TRBJ1-1; the match to TRBD1 covers 9 bases. The V and J ends lost 3 bases and 11 bases, in that order; junction bases with no gene match: 8. Looked up from germline, CDR1 is SGHTS and CDR2 is YDEGEE. The CDR3 has 13 amino acids. Written as DNA, the CDR3 is TGTGCCAGCAGCTGGACAGGGGTAGTAGGGGCTTTCTTT. Residues: CASSWTGVVGAFF.

The chain carries TRBV9 and TRBJ2-7; 8 positions match TRBD1. CDR3 length: 14 amino acids. Losses at the gene ends were 1 base for V and 7 bases for J; bases not matched to a gene: 7. Germline V CDR1 and CDR2: SGDLS, YYNGEE. The CDR3 protein is CASSVMTGVGEQYF. The CDR3, as DNA: TGTGCCAGCAGCGTAATGACAGGGGTGGGGGAGCAGTACTTC. The full variable domain, completed using reference TRBV9 and TRBJ2-7, is DSGVTQTPKHLITATGQRVTLRCSPRSGDLSVYWYQQSLDQGLQFLIQYYNGEERAKGNILERFSAQQFPDLHSELNLSSLELGDSALYFCASSVMTGVGEQYFGPGTRLTVT.